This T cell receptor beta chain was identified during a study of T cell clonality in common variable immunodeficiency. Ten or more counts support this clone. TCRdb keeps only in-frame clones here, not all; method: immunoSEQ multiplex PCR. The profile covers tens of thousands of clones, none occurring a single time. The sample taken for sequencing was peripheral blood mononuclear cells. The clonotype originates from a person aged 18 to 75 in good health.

The CDR3 sequence is CASSEDRGPWDEQFF. The CDR3 DNA, read in part, is TGCGCCAGCAGTGAGGACAGGGGGCCTTGGGATGAG. The genes are TRBV10-1 and TRBJ2-1; 10 nucleotides line up with TRBD1. The CDR3 is cut off 3 residues early in the read; its end comes from the germline J gene. The CDR3 has 15 residues. Germline V gives CDR1 WNHNN, CDR2 SYGVQD (reference sequence). Trimming at V came to 2 bases and at J to 8 bases, leaving 6 bases not matched to a gene.